This entry lists 12 T cell receptor beta chains sequenced from one sample in a study of blood T cell repertoires in COVID-19. Method: immunoSEQ multiplex PCR; TCRdb's copy keeps in-frame clones and lacks some. The data hold around 450,000 clones, with roughly 85% observed a single time. Sequenced input: PBMCs or T cells enriched from blood (not recorded which). The receptors derive from a woman under 30 with acute COVID-19.

This chain joins TRBV6-6 and TRBJ2-1, with 13 bases that match TRBD2. The CDR3 has 14 amino acids. Germline V gene lookup returns CDR1 MNHNY and CDR2 SVGAGI (reference sequence). Trimming removed 5 bases from V and 8 bases from J; junction bases left unmatched: 3. The CDR3 DNA follows: TGTGCCAGCAGTACTAGCGGGGGGGCCGATGAGCAGTTCTTC. Protein product: CASSTSGGADEQFF.

CDR3 region: CASSIGTATYEQYF. The CDR3, as DNA: TGTGCCAGTAGTATTGGGACAGCTACCTACGAGCAGTACTTC. The chain combines TRBV19 with TRBJ2-7; TRBD1 matches 7 bases. Trimming cost V 3 bases and J 2 bases; bases outside gene matches: 4. Germline V lookup: CDR1 LNHDA, CDR2 SQIVND (reference sequence). This CDR3 contains 14 residues.

The genes are TRBV2 and TRBJ2-1, with a tentative D call TRBD1 (6 bases). Per the germline V gene, CDR1 is SNHLY and CDR2 is FYNNEI. Trimming took 8 bases from V and 0 from J, leaving 11 bases between them. The CDR3 totals 14 residues. CDR3 in amino acids: CASSPDSSYNEQFF. The CDR3 bases are TGTGCCAGCTCCCCGGACAGCTCCTACAATGAGCAGTTCTTC.

As for this clone: Distinct nucleotide sequences in the sample also encode this CDR3. The V gene is TRBV28, the J gene TRBJ2-7; TRBD1 might be the D (6 bases). This CDR3 contains 13 residues. Germline CDR1 reads MDHEN; CDR2 reads SYDVKM. V lost 3 bases and J lost 4, with 10 bases in between. CDR3 in amino acids: CASSLAGAYEQYF. The CDR3 nucleotides are TGTGCCAGCAGTTTGGCAGGGGCATACGAGCAGTACTTC.

The table lists this clone with a count of one. J is TRBJ2-3 and V is TRBV7-2; maybe TRBD2 (6 bases). Germline CDR1 is SGHTA and CDR2 is FQGNSA. This CDR3 comprises 15 residues. The ends were cut back, 5 bases at V and 4 bases at J, with 16 bases in the middle. CDR3 sequence reads: CASSLGGVISDTQYF. CDR3 DNA: TGTGCCAGCAGCCTGGGGGGAGTTATATCAGATACGCAGTATTTT. The full variable domain, with the rest looked up from reference TRBV7-2 and TRBJ2-3, is GAGVSQSPSNKVTEKGKDVELRCDPISGHTALYWYRQSLGQGLEFLIYFQGNSAPDKSGLPSDRFSAERTGGSVSTLTIQRTQQEDSAVYLCASSLGGVISDTQYFGPGTRLTVL.

The chain recombines TRBV18 with TRBJ1-2, with D maybe TRBD1 (5 bases). V lost 3 bases and J lost 0, with 8 bases in between. The germline V gene has CDR1 KGHSH and CDR2 LQKENI. The CDR3 loop spans 14 amino acids. CDR3 DNA: TGTGCCAGCTCACCGTGGGGGGCTAACTATGGCTACACCTTC. Its translation: CASSPWGANYGYTF.

The rearrangement links TRBV12-5 to TRBJ1-2, with D possibly being TRBD1 (5 bases). The CDR3 runs 15 residues. Trimming left V 0 bases short and J 4 bases short, with 12 bases between. Germline CDR1 LGHNT, CDR2 FRNRAP. This CDR3 is CASGLVPTESYGYTF. Here the CDR3 DNA reads TGTGCTAGTGGTTTGGTCCCGACAGAATCCTATGGCTACACCTTC. Together with reference TRBV12-5 and TRBJ1-2, the CDR3 gives the full variable domain: DARVTQTPRHKVTEMGQEVTMRCQPILGHNTVFWYRQTMMQGLELLAYFRNRAPLDDSGMPKDRFSAEMPDATLATLKIQPSEPRDSAVYFCASGLVPTESYGYTFGSGTRLTVV.

This clone has just one count. V and J are TRBV5-1 and TRBJ1-6; D is uncertain. CDR3 length: 14 residues. V lost 3 bases to trimming and J lost 10 bases, with 14 bases between them. The V gene's germline CDR1 is SGHRS and CDR2 YFSETQ. The CDR3 DNA reads as TGCGCCAGCAGCTCCGAGAGGGAGATGTCACCCCTCCACTTT. This encodes CASSSEREMSPLHF.

V is TRBV7-8 and J is TRBJ1-5; maybe TRBD1 (5 bases). Germline V gene lookup returns CDR1 SGHVS and CDR2 FQNEAQ. Trimming left V 1 base short and J 8 bases short, with 18 bases between. This CDR3 is built from 16 residues. CDR3 sequence: CASSLGPSGLREPQHF. The CDR3 nucleotides are TGTGCCAGCAGCTTAGGACCGTCGGGACTAAGGGAGCCCCAGCATTTT. Complete variable domain (other parts from reference TRBV7-8 and TRBJ1-5): GAGVSQSPRYKVAKRGQDVALRCDPISGHVSLFWYQQALGQGPEFLTYFQNEAQLDKSGLPSDRFFAERPEGSVSTLKIQRTQQEDSAVYLCASSLGPSGLREPQHFGDGTRLSIL.

The chain carries TRBV9 and TRBJ2-7; TRBD1 matches 9 bases. Trimming at V came to 4 bases and at J to 9 bases, leaving 8 bases not matched to a gene. From germline, CDR1 is SGDLS and CDR2 YYNGEE. The CDR3 has 13 residues. CDR3 region: CASSQAPQGAQYF. The CDR3 nucleotides are TGTGCCAGCAGCCAGGCCCCACAGGGGGCGCAGTACTTC.

This clone was observed once. The rearrangement uses TRBV28 and TRBJ2-7; the match to TRBD2 covers 8 bases. V lost 5 bases and J lost 7; bases outside the gene matches: 7. The CDR3 contains 13 residues. Germline V lookup: CDR1 MDHEN, CDR2 SYDVKM. The DNA of the CDR3 is TGTGCCAGCAGTACGGGACTAGTGAGGGAGCAGTACTTC. Its protein product is CASSTGLVREQYF.

This rearrangement joins TRBV6-5 to TRBJ2-3; no clear D. Trimming took off 6 bases at V and 2 bases at J, with 15 bases between the two ends. The CDR3 is made up of 15 amino acids. Germline-derived CDR1 and CDR2 are MNHEY and SVGAGI. The CDR3 DNA reads as TGTGCCAGCAGCTGGCTAGGTATGCCCACAGATACGCAGTATTTT. Translated: CASSWLGMPTDTQYF.